The 30 T cell receptor beta chains below were found in one sample sequenced in a study of T cells in Graves' hyperthyroidism and ophthalmopathy. Amplified regions were TCR beta CDR3 sequences from RNA transcripts. The primer set for the first-round RT-PCR of the TCR CDR3 was HTBI. TCRdb fed the multiplex PCR reads into MiXCR, producing one record per CDR3 protein. The repertoire holds nearly 750,000 distinct CDR3 sequences, with 35% as singletons. Sequencing was carried out using blood. All receptors come from a woman aged 40 to 55 with Graves' hyperthyroidism.

This clonotype was seen at least ten times. V is TRBV20-1 and J is TRBJ2-7, with D perhaps TRBD1 or TRBD2 (6 bases each). Germline V gene sequence: CDR1 DFQATT, CDR2 SNEGSKA (reference sequence). The CDR3 runs 14 residues. With 5 bases removed from V and 3 bases from J, the gap between germline ends came to 17 bases. The CDR3 is CSAGGLAAVYEQYF. In nucleotides, the CDR3 is TGCAGTGCTGGGGGGCTAGCTGCAGTCTACGAGCAGTACTTC.

This clonotype was found a few times. The chain employs TRBV11-1 and TRBJ1-5; 10 bases are shared with TRBD1. From germline, CDR1 is SGHAT and CDR2 FQDESV (reference sequence). The CDR3 has 16 amino acids. V lost 5 bases to trimming and J lost 2 bases; unmatched junction nucleotides: 6. The CDR3 spells CASSPGTGAGNQPQHF. The CDR3 DNA is TGTGCCAGCAGCCCCGGGACAGGGGCAGGCAATCAGCCCCAGCATTTT.

This chain connects TRBV5-4 to TRBJ1-1; D gene ambiguous. The CDR3 has 16 residues. The germline gives CDR1 SGHNT, CDR2 YYREEE (reference sequence). V lost 0 bases and J lost 0, with 12 bases in between. The CDR3 loop is CASSLVGVRMNTEAFF. The CDR3 DNA follows: TGTGCCAGCAGCTTGGTCGGGGTACGGATGAACACTGAAGCTTTCTTT.

This clonotype showed up many times. In DNA form, the CDR3 reads TGTGCCAGCAGTTCCCTAAATCAGCCCCAGCATTTT. Protein sequence: CASSSLNQPQHF. The chain couples TRBV27 to TRBJ1-5, with D unresolved. CDR3 size: 12 residues. V lost 4 bases and J lost 4, with 5 bases in between. Germline lookup yields CDR1 MNHEY and CDR2 SMNVEV (reference sequence).

This chain connects TRBV6-2 or TRBV6-3 to TRBJ1-1, with a weak D call TRBD1 (5 bases). Trimming shortened V by 7 bases and J by 10 bases, and 22 bases separated the two germline ends. CDR3 length equals 14 residues. Germline CDR1 is MNHEY and CDR2 is SVGEGT. The CDR3 is CASTRTVAPGGAFF. CDR3 nucleotide sequence: TGTGCCAGCACAAGGACCGTCGCCCCCGGGGGAGCTTTCTTT.

This sequence joins TRBV10-1 and TRBJ2-7; 8 nucleotides align to TRBD2. V trimming: 5 bases; J trimming: 7 bases; junction bases outside the gene matches: 4. The V gene's germline CDR1 is WNHNN and CDR2 SYGVQD (reference sequence). This CDR3 is built from 12 residues. CDR3 residues: CASSLREGEQYF. The CDR3 coding sequence is TGCGCCAGCAGTCTCCGGGAGGGAGAGCAGTACTTC.

This clonotype has a count of ten or more. The rearrangement links TRBV20-1 to TRBJ1-2; the D gene is possibly TRBD1 (5 bases). Germline CDR1 is DFQATT and CDR2 is SNEGSKA (reference sequence). Trimming left V 6 bases short and J 5 bases short, with 13 bases between. CDR3 length: 12 amino acids. CDR3 protein: CSAYREGYGYTF. The CDR3 DNA reads TGCAGTGCCTACCGGGAGGGGTATGGCTACACCTTC.

In this sample, this clonotype turned up a few times. The germline gene is not matched at one end of the junction; a read error may be the cause. CDR3 nucleotide sequence: TGCAGTGCTAGAGAGCCAGGGGGCAGTGAAGCTTCCTTT. Its translation is CSAREPGGSEASF. The chain couples TRBV20-1 to TRBJ1-1, with 8 bases matching TRBD1. The V gene's germline CDR1 is DFQATT and CDR2 SNEGSKA (reference sequence). The CDR3 extends over 13 amino acids.

V usage is TRBV13 and J usage is TRBJ1-1; 7 bases agree with TRBD1. Germline V gene data show CDR1 as PRHDT and CDR2 as FYEKMQ (reference sequence). This CDR3 has 14 amino acids. V shed 5 bases, J shed 4 bases, and the junction held 7 bases outside the gene matches. The CDR3: CASSQGDRSTEAFF. The CDR3 DNA reads as TGTGCCAGCAGCCAGGGGGACAGATCCACTGAAGCTTTCTTT.

This clonotype was observed at least ten times. The chain is built from TRBV25-1 and TRBJ1-2; D might be TRBD1 (5 bases). Germline CDR1 reads MGHDK; CDR2 reads SYGVNS. The CDR3 runs to 17 residues. Trimming took 5 bases from V and 3 from J, leaving 22 bases between them. The CDR3 sequence is CASSSRGRGFTDYGYTF. In DNA, the CDR3 is TGTGCCAGCAGTAGTCGGGGTCGGGGGTTTACCGACTATGGCTACACCTTC.

The V gene is TRBV6-2 or TRBV6-3, the J gene TRBJ2-7; the match to TRBD2 covers 9 bases. This CDR3 spans 15 amino acids. Germline loops: CDR1 MNHEY, CDR2 SVGEGT. V was pared by 6 bases and J by 1 base, with 7 bases of the junction left unmatched. The chain's CDR3 is CASRPSGATSYEQYF. The CDR3 DNA follows: TGTGCCAGCAGGCCTAGCGGGGCCACATCCTACGAGCAGTACTTC.

The CDR3 coding sequence is TGTGCCAGCACCTCACTAGGGGGCTACACCTTC. Protein sequence: CASTSLGGYTF. This chain joins TRBV2 and TRBJ1-2; no clear D. The CDR3 is 11 residues long. Germline V gene data show CDR1 as SNHLY and CDR2 as FYNNEI. V lost 7 bases to trimming and J lost 8 bases, with 11 bases between them.

This clonotype was recorded at least ten times. The rearrangement joins TRBV9 to TRBJ2-5; possible D gene TRBD2, 6 bases. CDR3 length equals 15 residues. V was cut by 4 bases and J by 5 bases, with 18 bases left in between. Per the germline V gene, CDR1 is SGDLS and CDR2 is YYNGEE. In nucleotides, the CDR3 is TGTGCCAGCAGCCCCATATTCGGGAGATCGGAGACCCAGTACTTC. Its translation is CASSPIFGRSETQYF.

This sequence joins TRBV7-9 and TRBJ1-1; TRBD1 is a possible D gene (5 bases). CDR3 size: 17 residues. Germline values: CDR1 SEHNR, CDR2 FQNEAQ (reference sequence). Trimming took off 1 base at V and 4 bases at J, with 19 bases between the two ends. CDR3 in amino acids: CASSLVIPGAQGTEAFF. In DNA form, the CDR3 reads TGTGCCAGCAGCTTAGTAATTCCCGGGGCCCAGGGCACTGAAGCTTTCTTT. Full variable domain (missing parts from reference TRBV7-9 and TRBJ1-1): DTGVSQNPRHKITKRGQNVTFRCDPISEHNRLYWYRQTLGQGPEFLTYFQNEAQLEKSRLLSDRFSAERPKGSFSTLEIQRTEQGDSAMYLCASSLVIPGAQGTEAFFGQGTRLTVV.

This clonotype was picked up many times. The V and J genes are TRBV9 and TRBJ2-5; weak D call: TRBD2 (6 bases). Trimming cost V 3 bases and J 0 bases, with 15 bases left between them. Germline CDR1 is SGDLS and CDR2 is YYNGEE. CDR3 length: 16 amino acids. CDR3 protein: CASSDVLGGNQETQYF. As DNA, the CDR3 is TGTGCCAGCAGCGACGTGCTCGGAGGGAACCAAGAGACCCAGTACTTC. Full variable domain (outside the CDR3, taken from reference TRBV9 and TRBJ2-5): DSGVTQTPKHLITATGQRVTLRCSPRSGDLSVYWYQQSLDQGLQFLIQYYNGEERAKGNILERFSAQQFPDLHSELNLSSLELGDSALYFCASSDVLGGNQETQYFGPGTRLLVL.

This clonotype was counted at least ten times. The chain carries TRBV19 and TRBJ2-5; weak D call: TRBD2 (6 bases). The germline CDR1 and CDR2 sequences are LNHDA and SQIVND (reference sequence). The CDR3 runs to 13 residues. Trimming took 6 bases from V and 5 from J, leaving 13 bases between them. The CDR3 sequence is CASRAGSVETQYF. DNA of the CDR3: TGTGCCAGTAGGGCGGGGTCGGTGGAGACCCAGTACTTC. The variable domain in full, with the rest retrieved from reference TRBV19 and TRBJ2-5, is DGGITQSPKYLFRKEGQNVTLSCEQNLNHDAMYWYRQDPGQGLRLIYYSQIVNDFQKGDIAEGYSVSREKKESFPLTVTSAQKNPTAFYLCASRAGSVETQYFGPGTRLLVL.

The rearrangement joins TRBV6-1 to TRBJ2-2; 12 positions agree with TRBD1. Per the germline V gene, CDR1 is MNHNS and CDR2 is SASEGT. Trimming removed 8 bases from V and 0 bases from J; junction bases left unmatched: 7. The CDR3 contains 17 residues. Written as DNA, the CDR3 is TGTGCCAGCGGGACGGGACAGGGGGCCGCGAACACCGGGGAGCTGTTTTTT. Translated: CASGTGQGAANTGELFF.

This clonotype came up a few times. V and J are TRBV6-5 and TRBJ1-1; D is perhaps TRBD1 (5 bases). V was cut by 6 bases and J by 7 bases, with 24 bases left in between. Germline assignment: CDR1 MNHEY and CDR2 SVGAGI. The CDR3 length is 16 residues. This CDR3 reads CASSSALTPGADEAFF. CDR3 in DNA: TGTGCCAGCAGCAGCGCCCTGACCCCTGGGGCAGATGAAGCTTTCTTT.

This clonotype was seen repeatedly, ten times or more. The rearrangement joins TRBV20-1 to TRBJ2-6; maybe TRBD1 (6 bases). Trimming took 5 bases from V and 3 from J, leaving 17 bases between them. From germline, CDR1 is DFQATT and CDR2 SNEGSKA (reference sequence). This CDR3 has 16 residues. CDR3 in amino acids: CSADRPSTFGANVLTF. The CDR3, as DNA: TGCAGTGCTGACAGGCCCTCGACTTTTGGGGCCAACGTCCTGACTTTC.

The chain recombines TRBV19 with TRBJ2-7, with no clear D. Germline CDR1 and CDR2: LNHDA and SQIVND (reference sequence). The CDR3 spans 13 residues. The V and J ends lost 1 base and 0 bases respectively, with 4 bases between them. The CDR3: CASSIADSYEQYF. As DNA, the CDR3 is TGTGCCAGTAGTATAGCAGACTCCTACGAGCAGTACTTC. Drawing the rest from reference TRBV19 and TRBJ2-7, the complete variable domain is DGGITQSPKYLFRKEGQNVTLSCEQNLNHDAMYWYRQDPGQGLRLIYYSQIVNDFQKGDIAEGYSVSREKKESFPLTVTSAQKNPTAFYLCASSIADSYEQYFGPGTRLTVT.

This clonotype was recorded a few times. This chain joins TRBV9 and TRBJ2-2, with D uncertain. V lost 2 bases to trimming and J lost 3 bases, with 11 bases between them. This CDR3 contains 15 residues. Germline V lookup: CDR1 SGDLS, CDR2 YYNGEE. The DNA for the CDR3 is TGTGCCAGCAGCGTCCAGGTACTCGACACCGGGGAGCTGTTTTTT. It yields the protein CASSVQVLDTGELFF. The full variable domain, its missing parts supplied by reference TRBV9 and TRBJ2-2, is DSGVTQTPKHLITATGQRVTLRCSPRSGDLSVYWYQQSLDQGLQFLIQYYNGEERAKGNILERFSAQQFPDLHSELNLSSLELGDSALYFCASSVQVLDTGELFFGEGSRLTVL.

V gene TRBV7-2 combines with J gene TRBJ1-5; no clear D. V was clipped by 6 bases and J by 2 bases, with 26 bases between them. The CDR3 consists of 19 residues. Germline CDR1 reads SGHTA; CDR2 reads FQGNSA. The CDR3 region is CASSPPGPDVRGRNQPQHF. CDR3 DNA: TGTGCCAGCAGTCCACCCGGGCCCGACGTGAGAGGTCGCAATCAGCCCCAGCATTTT. The entire variable domain, with the rest obtained from reference TRBV7-2 and TRBJ1-5, is as follows: GAGVSQSPSNKVTEKGKDVELRCDPISGHTALYWYRQSLGQGLEFLIYFQGNSAPDKSGLPSDRFSAERTGGSVSTLTIQRTQQEDSAVYLCASSPPGPDVRGRNQPQHFGDGTRLSIL.

This clonotype was seen ten or more times. The chain recombines TRBV7-2 with TRBJ1-4; the match to TRBD1 covers 7 bases. The CDR3 totals 15 residues. After removal of 4 bases from V and 0 bases from J, the junction contained 2 bases not matched to a gene. CDR1 is SGHTA and CDR2 is FQGNSA in the germline V gene. The DNA for the CDR3 is TGTGCCAGCAGCTCGACAGGGTCAACTAATGAAAAACTGTTTTTT. This sequence encodes CASSSTGSTNEKLFF.

This clonotype was observed at least ten times. The chain joins TRBV12-3 or TRBV12-4 to TRBJ2-5, with 8 bases identical to TRBD1. Trimming at V came to 3 bases and at J to 4 bases, leaving 7 bases not matched to a gene. The CDR3 sequence is 15 residues long. The CDR3 reads CASSFRTGSGETQYF. In nucleotides, the CDR3 is TGTGCCAGCAGTTTCAGGACAGGGTCCGGAGAGACCCAGTACTTC.

To note about this clonotype: The junction does not match germline at one end; this may be a read error. The chain is built from TRBV10-3 and TRBJ2-5; 10 bases fit TRBD1. Per germline, CDR1 ENHRY and CDR2 SYGVKD. This CDR3 spans 13 amino acids. CDR3 DNA: TGTGCCATCGGTGACAGGGGGCTGGAGACCCAGTACTTC. Protein sequence: CAIGDRGLETQYF.

This clonotype showed up many times. The chain recombines TRBV6-5 with TRBJ1-5, with TRBD1 matching over 8 bases. The CDR3 runs to 14 residues. Looked up from germline, CDR1 is MNHEY and CDR2 is SVGAGI. The ends lost 6 bases at V and 4 bases at J; junction bases unmatched: 5. This chain's CDR3 is CASSSGQGNQPQHF. DNA for the CDR3: TGTGCCAGCAGCTCAGGACAGGGAAATCAGCCCCAGCATTTT.

The chain uses TRBV7-9 and TRBJ1-1, with 10 bases identical to TRBD1. The germline V gene encodes CDR1 SEHNR and CDR2 FQNEAQ (reference sequence). V shed 5 bases and J 11 bases; nucleotides not matched to a gene: 8. The CDR3 is 13 residues long. CDR3 protein: CASSPRGTGDAFF. For the CDR3, the DNA is TGTGCCAGCAGCCCCCGGGGGACAGGGGATGCTTTCTTT.

The chain combines TRBV12-3 or TRBV12-4 with TRBJ1-1, with 7 bases matching TRBD1. Trimming took 5 bases from V and 1 from J; bases not matched to a gene: 10. The CDR3 has 16 residues. The CDR3 spells CASSPLTGTENTEAFF. In DNA form, the CDR3 reads TGTGCCAGCAGTCCCCTGACCGGGACAGAGAACACTGAAGCTTTCTTT.

This chain connects TRBV19 to TRBJ2-2; D uncertain. This CDR3 has 15 amino acids. Between the trimmed V and J ends, which lost 5 bases and 6 bases, there was a span of 16 bases. Germline loops: CDR1 LNHDA, CDR2 SQIVND (reference sequence). The CDR3 bases are TGTGCCAGTAGTGATGGCGGTGTCTTCCCCGGGGAGCTGTTTTTT. It yields the protein CASSDGGVFPGELFF.

CDR3 bases: TGTGCCAGCAGCTTGATGTCAGGGGTTGGTCGTTCTAGAAACACCATATATTTT. This encodes CASSLMSGVGRSRNTIYF. V usage is TRBV5-5 and J usage is TRBJ1-3, with a tentative D call TRBD1 (6 bases). Germline loops: CDR1 SGHKS, CDR2 YYEKEE (reference sequence). Trimming removed 1 base at V and 5 bases at J, with 22 bases between. This CDR3 comprises 18 residues.